These 13 T cell receptor beta chains came from one sample sequenced in a study of control samples from healthy donors and cancer patients. The protocol was immunoSEQ multiplex PCR, while the TCRdb copy is restricted to in-frame clones and leaves out a portion. Among fewer than 60,000 clones listed, approximately 87% were seen once. Sequences were obtained from PBMCs. These receptors originate from a woman aged 55-70 years with lung cancer.

The V and J genes are TRBV5-1 and TRBJ2-2, with 10 positions matching TRBD2. Germline V gene data show CDR1 as SGHRS and CDR2 as YFSETQ. After removal of 4 bases from V and 7 bases from J, the junction contained 7 bases not matched to a gene. This CDR3 is built from 15 residues. The CDR3 is CASSMVLAGNGELFF. The CDR3 DNA follows: TGCGCCAGCAGCATGGTACTAGCGGGGAACGGGGAGCTGTTTTTT.

The rearrangement joins TRBV28 to TRBJ1-1; D not resolved. Trimming pared 7 bases from V and 0 bases from J, leaving 9 bases between. Per germline, CDR1 MDHEN and CDR2 SYDVKM. This CDR3 spans 13 amino acids. The CDR3, as DNA: TGTGCCAGCATCGAAGGACTGAACACTGAAGCTTTCTTT. Its translation is CASIEGLNTEAFF.

The sample holds a few counts of this clone. The chain has TRBV28 and TRBJ2-3; D assignment may be TRBD1 or TRBD2 (5 bases each). This CDR3 contains 14 residues. Trimming removed 6 bases from V and 2 bases from J, with 12 bases in between. From germline, CDR1 is MDHEN and CDR2 SYDVKM. CDR3 nucleotides: TGTGCCAGCAGCTCGGGGCCCCCCACAGATACGCAGTATTTT. As protein: CASSSGPPTDTQYF.

This chain joins TRBV11-2 and TRBJ2-7, with D possibly matching TRBD1 (6 bases). This CDR3 contains 15 residues. V lost 5 bases and J 4 bases, leaving 18 bases between the germline ends. Germline CDR1 SGHAT, CDR2 FQNNGV. The DNA for the CDR3 is TGTGCCAGCAGCCTGCCTAGGACAGTCTCTTACGAGCAGTACTTC. Translation: CASSLPRTVSYEQYF.

The V gene is TRBV7-9, the J gene TRBJ2-7; 8 nucleotides match TRBD1. After removal of 3 bases from V and 5 bases from J, the junction contained 12 bases not matched to a gene. This CDR3 has 16 amino acids. Germline V CDR1 and CDR2: SEHNR, FQNEAQ (reference sequence). Here the CDR3 DNA reads TGTGCCAGCAGCTTGGTCTGGACAGGGAAGGGCCACGAGCAGTACTTC. It encodes CASSLVWTGKGHEQYF. Based on the CDR3 plus reference TRBV7-9 and TRBJ2-7, the full variable domain is DTGVSQNPRHKITKRGQNVTFRCDPISEHNRLYWYRQTLGQGPEFLTYFQNEAQLEKSRLLSDRFSAERPKGSFSTLEIQRTEQGDSAMYLCASSLVWTGKGHEQYFGPGTRLTVT.

V usage is TRBV2 and J usage is TRBJ2-3, with D perhaps assigned TRBD1 or TRBD2 (6 bases each). The length of the CDR3 is 13 residues. Germline CDR1 is SNHLY and CDR2 is FYNNEI. Trimming cost V 6 bases and J 6 bases, with 13 bases left between them. The chain's CDR3 is CASSVIGGDTQYF. Here the CDR3 DNA reads TGTGCCAGCAGCGTCATAGGGGGGGATACGCAGTATTTT.

The V and J genes are TRBV5-4 and TRBJ2-2, with 9 bases lining up with TRBD2. J was trimmed by 4 bases and V by 5 bases; bases with no gene match: 6. CDR3 length: 15 residues. Germline V CDR1 and CDR2: SGHNT, YYREEE (reference sequence). CDR3 coding DNA: TGTGCCAGCAGTTCGGGACTAGCTAGCACCGGGGAGCTGTTTTTT. Its protein product is CASSSGLASTGELFF.

This clone was seen a single time. The V and J genes are TRBV19 and TRBJ2-1, with 9 bases that match TRBD1. Germline CDR1 LNHDA, CDR2 SQIVND (reference sequence). CDR3 length equals 15 residues. V was clipped by 4 bases and J by 2 bases; unmatched bases: 3. This CDR3 is CASSTYRGPYNEQFF. The CDR3 coding sequence is TGTGCCAGTAGTACCTACAGGGGGCCCTACAATGAGCAGTTCTTC.

This chain joins TRBV12-3 or TRBV12-4 and TRBJ2-5; TRBD2 aligns across 9 bases. CDR3 length: 13 residues. The V segment lost 5 bases and the J segment 5 bases; nucleotides outside the gene matches: 3. CDR3 sequence: CASSLGLAETQYF. CDR3 in DNA: TGTGCCAGCAGTCTCGGACTAGCGGAGACCCAGTACTTC.

The V and J genes are TRBV9 and TRBJ2-7; D perhaps matches TRBD1 (5 bases). Deletions cut 0 bases from V and 2 bases from J, with 12 bases between. Germline V lookup: CDR1 SGDLS, CDR2 YYNGEE. This CDR3 has 15 residues. Here the CDR3 reads CASSVAPGNTYEQYF. The CDR3, as DNA: TGTGCCAGCAGCGTAGCTCCAGGGAACACCTACGAGCAGTACTTC. Full variable domain (remainder filled in from reference TRBV9 and TRBJ2-7): DSGVTQTPKHLITATGQRVTLRCSPRSGDLSVYWYQQSLDQGLQFLIQYYNGEERAKGNILERFSAQQFPDLHSELNLSSLELGDSALYFCASSVAPGNTYEQYFGPGTRLTVT.

The chain uses TRBV7-2 and TRBJ1-2; D is undetermined. The V and J ends lost 4 bases and 4 bases respectively, with 13 bases between them. In germline, CDR1 is SGHTA, CDR2 FQGNSA. This CDR3 has 14 residues. CDR3 coding DNA: TGTGCCAGCAGCTCTTCCCGTGGAGGCTATGGCTACACCTTC. Amino acids: CASSSSRGGYGYTF. Using reference TRBV7-2 and TRBJ1-2 for the parts outside the CDR3, the full variable domain is GAGVSQSPSNKVTEKGKDVELRCDPISGHTALYWYRQSLGQGLEFLIYFQGNSAPDKSGLPSDRFSAERTGGSVSTLTIQRTQQEDSAVYLCASSSSRGGYGYTFGSGTRLTVV.

The J gene is TRBJ2-1, the V gene TRBV11-3; 8 positions match TRBD2. This CDR3 contains 13 residues. In germline, CDR1 is SGHNT, CDR2 YENEEA. V trimming: 3 bases; J trimming: 13 bases; junction bases outside the gene matches: 8. CDR3 in amino acids: CASSFRTSPYQFF. Here the CDR3 DNA reads TGTGCCAGCAGCTTTAGGACTAGCCCCTACCAGTTCTTC.

The V and J genes are TRBV3-1 (or the pseudogene TRBV3-2) and TRBJ1-6; 7 nucleotides agree with TRBD1. Germline loops: CDR1 LGHDT, CDR2 YNNKEL (reference sequence). The junction had 18 bases not matched to a gene; V was cut back by 0 bases and J by 7 bases. CDR3 length: 20 amino acids. This CDR3 reads CASSQENGFFYGTANSPLHF. The DNA of the CDR3 is TGTGCCAGCAGCCAAGAGAATGGATTTTTTTATGGGACAGCCAATTCACCCCTCCACTTT.